The present T cell receptor beta chain was sequenced within a study of shared clonotypes between healthy human individuals. General observations from the study: Compared with memory subsets, naive subsets generally had larger estimated richness. Clonotype sharing among donors, it was expected, would be affected by sequencing depth.

The CDR3 length is 13 residues. Germline CDR1 reads MGHRA; CDR2 reads YSYEKL. Trimming left V 6 bases short and J 4 bases short, with 12 bases between. Profiled with immunoSEQ multiplex PCR; TCRdb holds only in-frame clones, not every one. The repertoire has around 720,000 clones, more than 70% of them found once; the top ten carry more than 1.5%. Comments on this clone: The target antigen is unknown.

V usage is TRBV4-1 and J usage is TRBJ1-2; D remains ambiguous. The sample consisted of memory CD4+ T cells sorted from blood. Regarding subset: CD45RA-negative fraction. This sequence was found in a woman in her twenties or thirties in good health. The CDR3 loop reads CASSGSARYGYTF. CDR3 nucleotides: TGCGCCAGCAGTGGGTCCGCTCGCTATGGCTACACCTTC.